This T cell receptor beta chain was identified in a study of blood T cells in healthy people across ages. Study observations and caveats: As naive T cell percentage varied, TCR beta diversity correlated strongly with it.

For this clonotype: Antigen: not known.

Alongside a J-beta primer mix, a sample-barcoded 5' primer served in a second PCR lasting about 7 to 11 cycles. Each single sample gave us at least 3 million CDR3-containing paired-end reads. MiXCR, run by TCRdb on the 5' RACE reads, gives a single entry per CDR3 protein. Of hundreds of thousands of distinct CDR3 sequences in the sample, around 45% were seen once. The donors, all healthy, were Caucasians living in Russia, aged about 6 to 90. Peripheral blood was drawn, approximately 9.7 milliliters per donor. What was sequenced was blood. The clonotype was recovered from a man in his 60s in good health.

CDR3 amino acids: CASSPQGGIGYTF. The CDR3 DNA is TGTGCCAGCAGCCCCCAGGGGGGTATTGGCTACACCTTC. J is TRBJ1-2 and V is TRBV7-9; 7 bases are shared with TRBD1. V lost 5 bases and J lost 7; bases outside the gene matches: 7. Germline V gene sequence: CDR1 SEHNR, CDR2 FQNEAQ (reference sequence). The CDR3 is made up of 13 amino acids. The entire variable domain, with the rest obtained from reference TRBV7-9 and TRBJ1-2, is as follows: DTGVSQNPRHKITKRGQNVTFRCDPISEHNRLYWYRQTLGQGPEFLTYFQNEAQLEKSRLLSDRFSAERPKGSFSTLEIQRTEQGDSAMYLCASSPQGGIGYTFGSGTRLTVV.